This entry describes one TCR beta chain. Everyone who took part was about 18 to 90 years old, and they came from some 23 US areas. Profiled with immunoSEQ multiplex PCR; TCRdb holds only in-frame clones, not every one. The sample shows 400,000 to 450,000 clones, 85% to 90% of them seen only once. The data are from a study of blood T cell repertoires in COVID-19. Study at large: Donors in the United States, Italy and Spain gave samples during acute or convalescent COVID-19.

Material for sequencing was PBMCs or T cells enriched from blood (not recorded which). The clonotype was recovered from a young man who had recovered from COVID-19.

In DNA form, the CDR3 reads TGCGCCAGCAGCCAAGATTTAGGGGTGGACAGATACCTTTCTGGAAACACCATATATTTT. Translating it yields CASSQDLGVDRYLSGNTIYF. The gene calls are TRBV4-1 and TRBJ1-3, with D perhaps matching TRBD1 (6 bases). The CDR3 has 20 amino acids. Deletions cut 0 bases from V and 1 base from J, with 22 bases between. The germline CDR1 and CDR2 sequences are MGHRA and YSYEKL.